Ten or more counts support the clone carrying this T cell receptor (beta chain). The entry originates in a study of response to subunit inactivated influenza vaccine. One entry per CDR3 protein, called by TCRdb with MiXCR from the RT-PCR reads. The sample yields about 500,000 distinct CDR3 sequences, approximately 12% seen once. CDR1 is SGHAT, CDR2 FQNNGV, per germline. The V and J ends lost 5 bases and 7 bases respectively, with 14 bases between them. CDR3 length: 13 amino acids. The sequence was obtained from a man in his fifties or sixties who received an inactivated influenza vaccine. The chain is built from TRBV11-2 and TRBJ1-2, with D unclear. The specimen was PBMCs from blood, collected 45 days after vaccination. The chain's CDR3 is CASSLGRVSGYTF. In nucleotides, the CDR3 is TGTGCCAGCAGCCTCGGGAGGGTTTCTGGCTACACCTTC.